Here is one TCR beta chain with its context. Here immunoSEQ multiplex PCR was the method, and the copy in TCRdb shows in-frame clones only, minus some. Among under 65,000 clones, 92% were seen once, and the ten largest hold roughly 0.6%. The germline V and J ends were trimmed by 4 bases and 6 bases, with 16 bases remaining between them. The germline V gene has CDR1 SEHNR and CDR2 FQNEAQ (reference sequence). This CDR3 is built from 16 residues. This record comes from a study of T cell changes during pregnancy in multiple sclerosis. The clonotype originates from a female donor in good health, enrolled as a control in a pregnancy study. The input for sequencing was CD4+ T cells from peripheral blood mononuclear cells, taken after pregnancy. This chain uses TRBV7-9 with TRBJ1-6; D remains ambiguous. This CDR3 reads CASSSDRDPLNSPLHF. CDR3 sequence (DNA): TGTGCCAGCAGCTCGGACCGGGATCCGCTTAATTCACCCCTCCACTTT.